Included here is one TCR beta chain sequence, with context. Its antigen is unknown. The data originate from a study of cytomegalovirus exposure and HLA in healthy donors. Both 60 Vbeta primers and 13 Jbeta primers went into the PCR. Clones were sequenced by immunoSEQ multiplex PCR, and TCRdb holds only the in-frame ones, with some missing. This listing includes around 40,000 clones. V lost 8 bases, J lost 4 bases, and 15 bases lay in between. This CDR3 has 13 amino acids. Germline V gene data show CDR1 as LNHDA and CDR2 as SQIVND (reference sequence). Study outcomes and limitations: A few CMV-associated chains proved CMV antigen-specific in vitro. As was reported, the classifier diagnosed cytomegalovirus status with high specificity and sensitivity. Several top significant clusters appeared, in a later analysis, to be linked to common viral pathogens. About 87% or about 30% of the time was how often most TCR beta V segments were productive, according to an earlier analysis.

This sequence was found in a man younger than 40 in good health and CMV-seronegative. The rearrangement joins TRBV19 to TRBJ2-7; D might be TRBD1 (5 bases). The source material was PBMCs. The CDR3 DNA is TGTGCCAGTGGGCAGGGCCACCGATACGAGCAGTACTTC. Translated, it gives CASGQGHRYEQYF.